This TCR beta chain was identified during a study of human T cells and chemical hapten exposure. The overall study: Scalp application of diphenylcyclopropenone was performed weekly in patients across the entire approximately 25-week study. Patch testing placed 0.01% DPC on the upper back, with readings at 6 days.

Time point noted: patch test 2, 6 weeks after DPC sensitization. Treatment in this sample: therapeutic diphenylcyclopropenone sensitization with weekly scalp DPC. Patches went on only after blood had been drawn each time. TCRdb ran MiXCR on the RACE reads and lists one entry per CDR3 protein. This sample yields 20,000 to 30,000 distinct CDR3 sequences, of which roughly a tenth are seen a single time; approximately 6.3% belongs to the top ten. This clonotype was seen repeatedly, ten times or more. Deletions cut 1 base from V and 13 bases from J, with 14 bases between. From germline, CDR1 is SGHTA and CDR2 FQGNSA. CDR3 length equals 13 residues.

V usage is TRBV7-2 and J usage is TRBJ1-5; unclear D gene. The specimen was whole blood, collected in connection with sensitization to the hapten diphenylcyclopropenone (DPC). The source is a man aged 30 to 45 with alopecia areata. Some clones in this sample may be carry-over from other donors' samples. CDR3 residues: CASSLEGGRAQHF. CDR3 DNA: TGTGCCAGCAGCTTAGAGGGAGGAAGGGCTCAGCATTTT. The full variable domain, its missing parts supplied by reference TRBV7-2 and TRBJ1-5, is GAGVSQSPSNKVTEKGKDVELRCDPISGHTALYWYRQSLGQGLEFLIYFQGNSAPDKSGLPSDRFSAERTGGSVSTLTIQRTQQEDSAVYLCASSLEGGRAQHFGDGTRLSIL.